This is a list of T cell receptor beta chains from one sample in a study of T cell responses to AZD1222 COVID-19 vaccine. Sequencing used immunoSEQ multiplex PCR; TCRdb keeps in-frame clones, though not all of them. This sample has approximately 30,000 clones, with roughly 78% found just once. The sample consisted of peripheral blood, taken on day 0 of AZD1222 vaccination. The receptors come from an adult in good health. Both conserved end residues are part of each CDR3. The D gene is left open where the match is weak. Size tells how often a clone was seen (once, few, many) or the class of an expanded clone, and some rows leave it out.

D,V,size,J,CDR3,DNA
NA,TRBV7-2,NA,TRBJ2-5,CASSHSFLLTNGQETQYF,TGTGCCAGCAGCCACTCCTTTTTGTTGACAAACGGGCAAGAGACCCAGTACTTC
NA,TRBV5-8,NA,TRBJ1-2,CASSLGHTGYTF,TGTGCCAGCAGCTTGGGTCACACAGGGTACACCTTC
NA,TRBV2,NA,TRBJ1-6,CASTEAGGNSPLHF,TGTGCCAGCACCGAGGCGGGTGGAAATTCACCCCTCCACTTT
NA,TRBV3-1/TRBV3-2,NA,TRBJ1-5,CASSQDPSETQPQHF,TGTGCCAGCAGCCAAGATCCGTCAGAAACTCAGCCCCAGCATTTT
NA,TRBV6-5,NA,TRBJ1-3,CASSLGLTAGNTIYF,TGTGCCAGCAGCCTTGGACTCACTGCTGGAAACACCATATATTTT
NA,TRBV12-3/TRBV12-4,NA,TRBJ2-7,CASRINRDEQYF,TGTGCCAGCAGGATTAACAGGGACGAGCAGTACTTC
NA,TRBV7-3,NA,TRBJ1-2,CASSPGAENYGYTF,TGTGCCAGCAGCCCGGGGGCGGAAAACTATGGCTACACCTTC
TRBD2,TRBV11-2,NA,TRBJ2-3,CASSLVSGFTDTQYF,TGTGCCAGCAGCTTAGTTAGCGGGTTCACAGATACGCAGTATTTT
NA,TRBV11-2,NA,TRBJ2-7,CASSLVTGRPYEQYF,TGTGCCAGCAGCTTAGTAACAGGGCGGCCCTACGAGCAGTACTTC
TRBD1,TRBV24-1,NA,TRBJ2-2,CATRATGANTGELFF,TGTGCCACCAGGGCGACAGGGGCGAACACCGGGGAGCTGTTTTTT
TRBD1,TRBV6-4,NA,TRBJ1-2,CASSATVATGVYGYTF,TGTGCCAGCAGCGCCACGGTAGCGACAGGGGTCTATGGCTACACCTTC
NA,TRBV11-2,NA,TRBJ2-1,CASSLRLGADEQFF,TGTGCCAGCAGCTTAAGACTAGGAGCCGATGAGCAGTTCTTC
TRBD2,TRBV6-6,NA,TRBJ2-3,CASRRESGGPVADTQYF,TGTGCCAGCAGGCGAGAAAGCGGGGGGCCAGTCGCAGATACGCAGTATTTT
TRBD1,TRBV6-5,few,TRBJ1-6,CASRITGTGDSPLHF,TGTGCCAGCAGAATAACCGGGACAGGGGATTCACCCCTCCACTTT
NA,TRBV18,NA,TRBJ1-2,CASSPRTEKNYGYTF,TGTGCCAGCTCACCGCGGACAGAGAAAAACTATGGCTACACCTTC
NA,TRBV21-1,few,TRBJ1-3,CASSGGRDKGNTIYF,TGTGCCAGCAGTGGGGGACGGGATAAGGGCAACACCATATATTTT
NA,TRBV14,few,TRBJ1-2,CASSQDLGPNYGYTF,TGTGCCAGCAGCCAAGATCTGGGACCAAACTATGGCTACACCTTC
NA,TRBV6-2/TRBV6-3,once,TRBJ2-2,CASSSIAGELFF,TGTGCCAGCAGTTCTATAGCCGGGGAGCTGTTTTTT
NA,TRBV27,few,TRBJ1-2,CASSFGQGFRRGYTF,TGTGCCAGCAGTTTCGGTCAGGGTTTTCGGAGAGGCTACACCTTC
NA,TRBV7-9,once,TRBJ1-2,CASGGPNYGYTF,TGTGCCAGCGGAGGACCTAACTATGGCTACACCTTC
TRBD1,TRBV10-2,NA,TRBJ1-1,CASQTGATAYTEAFF,TGCGCCAGCCAGACAGGGGCGACTGCGTACACTGAAGCTTTCTTT
TRBD1,TRBV18,NA,TRBJ1-2,CASSLLDRGHGYTF,TGTGCCAGCTCACTTCTGGACAGGGGACATGGCTACACCTTC
NA,TRBV2,NA,TRBJ2-2,CASREMNTGELFF,TGTGCCAGCAGAGAGATGAACACCGGGGAGCTGTTTTTT
NA,TRBV29-1,NA,TRBJ2-2,CSVATSGELFF,TGCAGCGTTGCGACTAGCGGGGAGCTGTTTTTT
NA,TRBV5-6,NA,TRBJ1-6,CASSLGMDSPLHF,TGTGCCAGCAGCCTGGGCATGGATTCACCCCTCCACTTT
NA,TRBV5-1,NA,TRBJ2-7,CASSLSTGPGGEQYF,TGCGCCAGCAGCTTATCGACAGGACCCGGTGGCGAGCAGTACTTC
NA,TRBV4-1,once,TRBJ2-7,CASSHGQIQNYEQYF,TGCGCCAGCAGCCACGGACAGATACAAAACTACGAGCAGTACTTC
NA,TRBV4-1,NA,TRBJ1-3,CASSQPWGQGGNTIYF,TGCGCCAGCAGCCAACCTTGGGGGCAGGGAGGAAACACCATATATTTT
NA,TRBV19,NA,TRBJ1-5,CASSIEGLDQPQHF,TGTGCCAGTAGTATTGAAGGCCTAGATCAGCCCCAGCATTTT
NA,TRBV4-1,once,TRBJ2-5,CASSQDRNQETQYF,TGCGCCAGCAGCCAAGATAGGAACCAAGAGACCCAGTACTTC
NA,TRBV6-6,NA,TRBJ2-5,CASRPIMRQETQYF,TGTGCCAGCAGGCCAATTATGAGGCAAGAGACCCAGTACTTC
NA,TRBV7-9,NA,TRBJ2-1,CASSFVPASLSYNEQFF,TGTGCCAGCAGCTTTGTCCCCGCAAGTCTCTCCTACAATGAGCAGTTCTTC
NA,TRBV29-1,few,TRBJ1-1,CSVGMPEAFF,TGCAGCGTTGGAATGCCTGAAGCTTTCTTT
NA,TRBV7-2,NA,TRBJ2-5,CASSSRETQYF,TGTGCCAGCAGCTCGCGAGAGACCCAGTACTTC
NA,TRBV3-1/TRBV3-2,once,TRBJ1-4,CASSLRLGGEKLFF,TGTGCCAGCAGCCTCCGGCTGGGAGGTGAAAAACTGTTTTTT
NA,TRBV6-5,NA,TRBJ2-1,CASTRLGGYNEQFF,TGTGCCAGCACGAGACTAGGGGGATACAATGAGCAGTTCTTC
NA,TRBV3-1/TRBV3-2,NA,TRBJ2-5,CASSHLGARGGAAETQYF,TGTGCCAGCAGCCACCTTGGGGCGCGTGGGGGGGCGGCTGAGACCCAGTACTTC
NA,TRBV7-2,NA,TRBJ1-6,CASSLGLVRNSPLHF,TGTGCCAGCAGCTTAGGGTTAGTTCGTAATTCACCCCTCCACTTT
NA,TRBV6-5,NA,TRBJ1-6,CASSYGWEGGSPLHF,TGTGCCAGCAGTTACGGGTGGGAGGGAGGTTCACCCCTCCACTTT
TRBD2,TRBV6-6,NA,TRBJ2-7,CASSYFPSGGEYEQYF,TGTGCCAGCAGTTACTTTCCTAGCGGGGGAGAATACGAGCAGTACTTC
TRBD1,TRBV30,NA,TRBJ1-5,CAWSLTGGFDQPQHF,TGTGCCTGGAGTCTCACAGGGGGCTTCGATCAGCCCCAGCATTTT
NA,TRBV9,NA,TRBJ1-4,CASSALGQSTEKLFF,TGTGCCAGCAGCGCCCTAGGACAGTCAACAGAAAAACTGTTTTTT
NA,TRBV5-1,NA,TRBJ1-2,CASSFDGLYGYTF,TGCGCCAGCAGTTTCGACGGACTCTATGGCTACACCTTC
NA,TRBV5-4,NA,TRBJ1-4,CASSLYRAGLNEKLFF,TGTGCCAGCAGCCTCTATCGGGCCGGGCTTAATGAAAAACTGTTTTTT
TRBD1,TRBV6-2/TRBV6-3,NA,TRBJ1-4,CASSWGQSNEKLFF,TGTGCCAGCAGTTGGGGACAGAGTAATGAAAAACTGTTTTTT
TRBD2,TRBV3-1/TRBV3-2,NA,TRBJ2-7,CASSPSGGKNEQYF,TGTGCCAGCAGCCCGAGCGGGGGCAAGAACGAGCAGTACTTC
TRBD1,TRBV6-5,NA,TRBJ2-7,CASSYKGAVPYEQYF,TGTGCCAGCAGTTACAAGGGGGCAGTCCCCTACGAGCAGTACTTC
NA,TRBV29-1,NA,TRBJ2-1,CSVRLFDKQFF,TGCAGCGTCCGGCTGTTCGATAAGCAGTTCTTC
NA,TRBV7-9,NA,TRBJ2-5,CASDYPIADQETQYF,TGTGCCAGCGATTACCCAATAGCGGATCAAGAGACCCAGTACTTC